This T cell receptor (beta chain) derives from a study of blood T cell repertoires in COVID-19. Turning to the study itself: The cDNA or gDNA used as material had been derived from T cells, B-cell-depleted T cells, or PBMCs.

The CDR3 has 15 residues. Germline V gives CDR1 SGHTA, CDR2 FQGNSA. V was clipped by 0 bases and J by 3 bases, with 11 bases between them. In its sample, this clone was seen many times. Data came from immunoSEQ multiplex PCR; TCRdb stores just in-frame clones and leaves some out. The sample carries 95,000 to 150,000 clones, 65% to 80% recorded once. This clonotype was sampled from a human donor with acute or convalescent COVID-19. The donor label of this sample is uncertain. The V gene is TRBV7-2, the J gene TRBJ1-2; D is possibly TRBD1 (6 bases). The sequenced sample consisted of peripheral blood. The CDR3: CASSLARTDYYGYTF. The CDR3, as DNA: TGTGCCAGCAGCTTAGCGAGGACAGATTACTATGGCTACACCTTC.